Sequencing of this TCR beta chain was carried out in a study of identical twins. The ends were cut back, 3 bases at V and 3 bases at J, with 15 bases in the middle. This CDR3 comprises 14 residues. Germline V gives CDR1 DFQATT, CDR2 SNEGSKA (reference sequence). There are many counts of this clonotype. Carrying unique molecular identifiers, the cDNA also gained a universal primer site through template switching. TCRdb re-derived calls from the 5' RACE reads in MiXCR, one entry per CDR3 protein. The sample carries roughly 250,000 distinct CDR3 sequences, approximately 7.3% recorded once. These data also featured in a second study, about yellow fever vaccine responses in identical twins.

The source of this sequence is a woman between 18 and 30 years old in good health. What was sequenced was CD8+ T cells sorted from blood. The chain is built from TRBV20-1 and TRBJ2-7; D is undetermined. The DNA of the CDR3 is TGCAGTGCTAGCGCGGAAACCGAACTCTACGAGCAGTACTTC. Translating it yields CSASAETELYEQYF.